This TCR beta chain was captured in a study of graft-versus-host responses after intestinal transplantation. On the study more broadly: Once they had received anti-thymocyte globulin induction, all recipients took tacrolimus and steroids for about 3 years.

This table comes from immunoSEQ multiplex PCR, and its TCRdb copy is limited to in-frame clones, with some not included. The data show about 80,000 clones, about 89% seen once. As concerns this clone: Its antigen remains unidentified.

Study-wide findings and caveats: Early post-transplant HvG declines tracked with peak circulating GvH clone levels.

This CDR3 comprises 14 residues. The V end lost 6 bases, the J end lost 7 bases, and 18 bases lay between the germline ends. Germline-derived CDR1 and CDR2 are MNHEY and SVGAGI. The chain is built from TRBV6-5 and TRBJ1-1; D is unclear. This receptor was taken from a human donor who received an intestinal transplant. The specimen was unstimulated CD4+ T cells sorted from spleen or lymph node cells, collected before intestinal transplant. The CDR3 DNA reads as TGTGCCAGCAGACTCCTCGACACCATGGGTGAAGCTTTCTTT. Its translation is CASRLLDTMGEAFF.